The entry below gives a single T cell receptor (beta chain) sequence along with its context. This entry comes from a study of blood T cell repertoires in COVID-19. In the study overall: COVID-19 samples from acute and convalescent phases originated in the United States, Italy and Spain. T cells, B-cell-depleted T cells, or PBMCs supplied cDNA or gDNA.

CDR3 length: 12 residues. Trimming took off 7 bases at V and 2 bases at J, with 9 bases between the two ends. The germline V gene encodes CDR1 MNHEY and CDR2 SVGAGI. Study processing details: Amplification of reference gene primers provided the estimated nucleated cell counts. Assay: immunoSEQ multiplex PCR; the TCRdb copy retains only in-frame clones and omits some. The V and J calls and clone size are taken from that table; D and trimming were inferred from the DNA. The sample shows approximately 140,000 clones, 84% of them seen only once. This chain connects TRBV6-5 to TRBJ2-7; D gene uncertain. Sequencing was carried out using peripheral blood. The receptor was derived from a human donor in a cohort sampled during active COVID-19. The CDR3: CASTDTTYEQYF. In DNA form, the CDR3 reads TGTGCCAGCACCGACACCACCTACGAGCAGTACTTC.